Detailed here is one T cell receptor beta chain. Original analysis: Using reference gene primer amplification, nucleated cell counts were estimated. The data were produced by immunoSEQ multiplex PCR, yet TCRdb's version contains in-frame clones alone and is incomplete. V and J calls and clone size are those listed in that table; D and trimming were worked out from the DNA. This table holds roughly 260,000 clones, around 89% found once. The sample belongs to a study of blood T cell repertoires in COVID-19. For the study at large: Spain, Italy and the United States supplied samples that represented acute and convalescent COVID-19.

V lost 2 bases to trimming and J lost 3 bases, with 5 bases between them. This CDR3 has 12 residues. Per the germline V gene, CDR1 is LGHDT and CDR2 is YNNKEL (reference sequence). The chain couples TRBV3-1 (or the pseudogene TRBV3-2) to TRBJ2-7, with a tentative D call TRBD1 (5 bases). Sequenced sample: peripheral blood. This TCR was sampled from a man aged 60 to 75 who had recovered from COVID-19. CDR3 in DNA: TGTGCCAGCAGCCAACAGGGCTACGAGCAGTACTTC. Protein: CASSQQGYEQYF.